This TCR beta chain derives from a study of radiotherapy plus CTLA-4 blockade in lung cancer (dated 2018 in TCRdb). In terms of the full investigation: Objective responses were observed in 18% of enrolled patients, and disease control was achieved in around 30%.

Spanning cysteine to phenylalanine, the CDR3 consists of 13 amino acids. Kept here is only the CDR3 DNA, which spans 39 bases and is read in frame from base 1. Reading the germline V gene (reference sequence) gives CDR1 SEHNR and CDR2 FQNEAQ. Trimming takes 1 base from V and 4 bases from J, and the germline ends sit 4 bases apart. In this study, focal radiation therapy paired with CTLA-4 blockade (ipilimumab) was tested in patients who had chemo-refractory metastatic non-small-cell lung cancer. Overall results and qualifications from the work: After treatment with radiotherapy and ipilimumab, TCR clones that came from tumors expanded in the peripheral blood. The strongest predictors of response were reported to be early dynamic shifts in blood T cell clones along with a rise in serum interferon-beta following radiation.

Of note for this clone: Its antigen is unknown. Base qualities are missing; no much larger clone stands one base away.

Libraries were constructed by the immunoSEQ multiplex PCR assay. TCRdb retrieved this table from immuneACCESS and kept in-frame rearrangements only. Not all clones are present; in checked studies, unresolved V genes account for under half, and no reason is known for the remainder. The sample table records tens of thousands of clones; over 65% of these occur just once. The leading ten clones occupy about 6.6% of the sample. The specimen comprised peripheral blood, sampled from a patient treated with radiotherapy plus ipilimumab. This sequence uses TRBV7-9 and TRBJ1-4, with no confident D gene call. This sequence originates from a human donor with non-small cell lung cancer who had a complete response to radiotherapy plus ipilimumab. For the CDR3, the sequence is CASSLGSNEKLFF. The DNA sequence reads TGTGCCAGCAGCTTAGGAAGTAATGAAAAACTGTTTTTT.